This T cell receptor (beta chain) emerged from a study of siplizumab effects on memory and regulatory T cells. Notes on the study in general: No more than a minor fraction of alloreactive clones could be traced back to unstimulated subsets. In the presence of siplizumab, alloreactive sequences traceable to unstimulated CD4+ memory cells were significantly reduced.

This table comes from immunoSEQ multiplex PCR, and its TCRdb copy is limited to in-frame clones, with some not included. The sample holds more than 85,000 clones, 94% seen once. Concerning this clone itself: As yet, its antigen is unknown.

With V trimmed by 4 bases and J by 7 bases, 9 bases remained unmatched. From germline, CDR1 is SGHRS and CDR2 YFSETQ. The CDR3 totals 15 residues. The receptor was derived from a human donor in good health. The specimen was Tregs sorted from blood. This chain uses TRBV5-1 with TRBJ2-1; 9 nucleotides line up with TRBD2. Here the CDR3 reads CASSGISGSGNEQFF. CDR3 nucleotides: TGCGCCAGCAGCGGGATTAGCGGGAGTGGTAATGAGCAGTTCTTC.